Listed here are 20 T cell receptor beta chains from one sample, sequenced in a study of T-cell memory formation after mild COVID-19 (dated by TCRdb to about 2021). Library creation used 5' RACE. Sequencing was performed on an Illumina NovaSeq 6000. TCRdb reprocessing: public reads trimmed at Q25 with fastp, clones called with MiXCR, in-frame beta chains kept. For every CDR3 protein sequence, its rows merge into one entry that carries the most common genes and DNA. The table for this sample lists hundreds of thousands of distinct CDR3 sequences; around a sixth of them were counted only once. The ten largest make up around 22% of the sample. The sequenced material came from PBMCs or a T cell subset sorted from them (not recorded which). These receptors were obtained from a man aged 18-30 years who had mild COVID-19 (a few samples of this study predate the infection). The sample titles of this study are shuffled in the database, so cell type and time point are left out; the donor was told from shared clones.

This clonotype was recorded at least ten times. The chain has TRBV7-9 and TRBJ2-7; no definite D call. The CDR3 runs to 13 residues. CDR1 and CDR2 from the germline V gene are SEHNR and FQNEAQ (reference sequence). Trimming took off 5 bases at V and 4 bases at J, with 12 bases between the two ends. DNA for the CDR3: TGTGCCAGCAGCCCTATCGGGCTATACGAGCAGTACGTC. Translated, it gives CASSPIGLYEQYV.

This clonotype was recorded a few times. The chain is built from TRBV7-9 and TRBJ1-1; TRBD1 matches 7 bases. CDR1 SEHNR and CDR2 FQNEAQ come from the germline V gene (reference sequence). Trimming at V came to 1 base and at J to 5 bases, leaving 10 bases not matched to a gene. This CDR3 is 16 amino acids long. CDR3: CASSLERRQGGTEAFF. In nucleotides, the CDR3 is TGTGCCAGCAGCTTAGAAAGGCGACAGGGCGGAACTGAAGCTTTCTTT.

This clonotype was observed at least ten times. CDR3 sequence (DNA): TGTGCCAGCAGTTTAGACCCGCGGGGGGGTCCCTGGTTCTTC. Protein sequence: CASSLDPRGGPWFF. The rearrangement joins TRBV12-3 or TRBV12-4 to TRBJ2-1; 9 bases line up with TRBD2. This CDR3 is built from 14 residues. The V gene end was trimmed by 1 base and the J gene end by 15 bases; junction bases not matched to a gene: 10.

Only a few counts were recorded for this clonotype. The chain couples TRBV2 to TRBJ2-7; TRBD2 matches at 13 bases. This CDR3 spans 19 amino acids. Germline V lookup: CDR1 SNHLY, CDR2 FYNNEI. V shed 5 bases and J 2 bases; nucleotides not matched to a gene: 15. The CDR3 nucleotides read TGTGCCAGCAGTTTCAGACTAGCGGGGGGTCTTGCCAATGCCTACGAGCAGTACGTC. It yields the protein CASSFRLAGGLANAYEQYV.

At least ten counts were recorded for this clonotype. This rearrangement joins TRBV12-3 or TRBV12-4 to TRBJ2-5, with D hard to call. V lost 1 base, J lost 5 bases, and 11 bases lay in between. The CDR3 spans 14 residues. CDR3 residues: CASSLDLIRETQYF. CDR3 bases: TGTGCCAGCAGTTTAGACTTGATCCGTGAGACCCAGTACTTC.

The V and J genes are TRBV12-5 and TRBJ1-2; D unclear. This CDR3 is built from 10 residues. Germline V lookup: CDR1 LGHNT, CDR2 FRNRAP. Trimming pared 5 bases from V and 7 bases from J, leaving 5 bases between. DNA for the CDR3: TGTGCTAGTGGTCCCATTGGCTACACCTTC. This gives the protein CASGPIGYTF. Based on the CDR3 plus reference TRBV12-5 and TRBJ1-2, the full variable domain is DARVTQTPRHKVTEMGQEVTMRCQPILGHNTVFWYRQTMMQGLELLAYFRNRAPLDDSGMPKDRFSAEMPDATLATLKIQPSEPRDSAVYFCASGPIGYTFGSGTRLTVV.

The chain combines TRBV4-2 with TRBJ2-3, with D tentatively TRBD1 (5 bases). V was pared by 0 bases and J by 2 bases, with 9 bases between. CDR1 is LGHNA, CDR2 YNFKEQ, per germline. This CDR3 spans 15 amino acids. CDR3 sequence reads: CASSQDGAHTDTQYF. CDR3 nucleotides: TGTGCCAGCAGCCAAGATGGGGCCCACACAGATACGCAGTATTTT.

The V gene is TRBV12-3 or TRBV12-4, the J gene TRBJ2-2; no firm D call. The CDR3 loop spans 13 amino acids. V dropped 6 bases and J dropped 1 base, with 6 bases sitting between them. The CDR3 coding sequence is TGTGCCAGCAGGGCACGGAACACCGGGGAGCTGTTTTTT. It is translated as CASRARNTGELFF.

J is TRBJ2-3 and V is TRBV4-3; 8 bases agree with TRBD2. CDR1 and CDR2 from the germline V gene are LGHNA and YSLEER. This CDR3 is built from 18 residues. The V and J ends lost 0 bases and 2 bases, in that order; junction bases with no gene match: 10. The CDR3 DNA sequence: TGCGCCAGCAGCCAAGACGCTTTAGCGGGGCCACTCACAGATACGCAGTATTTT. This encodes CASSQDALAGPLTDTQYF.

This clonotype was recorded a few times. V and J are TRBV7-6 and TRBJ2-3, with D uncertain. CDR3 size: 15 residues. CDR1 is SGHVS, CDR2 FNYEAQ, per germline. The V gene lost 2 bases and the J gene lost 1 base, with 10 bases spanning the gap. The CDR3 here is CASSLSGWGTDTQYF. In DNA form, the CDR3 reads TGTGCCAGCAGCTTATCAGGTTGGGGCACAGATACGCAGTATTTT.

The chain employs TRBV6-6 and TRBJ2-2; D possibly uses TRBD1 or TRBD2 (5 bases each). There are 12 residues in the CDR3. CDR1 is MNHNY, CDR2 SVGAGI, per germline (reference sequence). The V and J ends lost 3 bases and 15 bases respectively, with 14 bases between them. DNA for the CDR3: TGTGCCAGCAGTTATTACGAGGGGTCGGTGTTTTTT. Protein product: CASSYYEGSVFF.

The chain is built from TRBV27 and TRBJ2-1; no reliable D call. The germline gives CDR1 MNHEY, CDR2 SMNVEV (reference sequence). The CDR3 contains 17 residues. V was trimmed by 5 bases and J by 0 bases, leaving 17 bases between them. The CDR3 sequence: CASSPDPTRSSYNEQFF. The CDR3 nucleotides read TGTGCCAGCAGTCCGGACCCGACCAGGAGCTCCTACAATGAGCAGTTCTTC.

This chain uses TRBV12-3 or TRBV12-4 with TRBJ1-2, with D perhaps matching TRBD1 (6 bases). Trimming left V 1 base short and J 7 bases short, with 16 bases between. CDR3 length: 15 amino acids. The CDR3 nucleotides are TGTGCCAGCAGTTTAGGCACAGGGACGATGCGTGGCTACACCTTC. Amino acid sequence: CASSLGTGTMRGYTF.

The chain carries TRBV5-1 and TRBJ1-2; D is possibly TRBD1 (5 bases). This CDR3 region has 13 residues. Looked up from germline, CDR1 is SGHRS and CDR2 is YFSETQ. The V gene lost 0 bases and the J gene lost 6 bases, with 9 bases spanning the gap. The DNA for the CDR3 is TGCGCCAGCAGCTTGGCCTCGGGGGATGGCTACACCTTC. This gives the protein CASSLASGDGYTF.

The J gene is TRBJ1-1, the V gene TRBV29-1, with no clear D. V was clipped by 5 bases and J by 2 bases, with 9 bases between them. The germline CDR1 and CDR2 sequences are SQVTM and ANQGSEA. This CDR3 has 12 residues. CDR3 protein: CSVQTGNTEAFF. CDR3 DNA: TGCAGCGTTCAGACGGGAAACACTGAAGCTTTCTTT.

The CDR3 loop reads CASSYRTGYSSEQYV. The CDR3 nucleotides read TGTGCCAGCAGTTACCGGACTGGCTATTCTTCCGAGCAGTACGTC. The chain joins TRBV6-5 to TRBJ2-7; TRBD2 is a possible D gene (5 bases). V dropped 2 bases and J dropped 6 bases, with 17 bases sitting between them. Per germline, CDR1 MNHEY and CDR2 SVGAGI. CDR3 length: 15 amino acids.

The CDR3 sequence is CASSLRGTEGETQYF. DNA of the CDR3: TGTGCCAGCAGCTTAAGGGGAACAGAGGGAGAGACCCAGTACTTC. The rearrangement links TRBV7-9 to TRBJ2-5; possibly TRBD1 or TRBD2 for D (5 bases each). The germline V and J ends were trimmed by 2 bases and 4 bases, with 14 bases remaining between them. The CDR3 loop spans 15 amino acids. Germline CDR1 reads SEHNR; CDR2 reads FQNEAQ (reference sequence).

V usage is TRBV18 and J usage is TRBJ1-2; D gene ambiguous. This CDR3 is built from 14 residues. The V gene lost 1 base and the J gene lost 4 bases, with 10 bases spanning the gap. The V gene's germline CDR1 is KGHSH and CDR2 LQKENI. The DNA for the CDR3 is TGTGCCAGCTCACCACTTGCAGGCCGCTATGGCTACACCTTC. This gives the protein CASSPLAGRYGYTF.

The gene calls are TRBV2 and TRBJ1-1, with D maybe TRBD1 (5 bases). Germline CDR1 reads SNHLY; CDR2 reads FYNNEI. Trimming left V 2 bases short and J 1 base short, with 11 bases between. The length of the CDR3 is 15 residues. The CDR3 sequence: CASSEIQGTNTEAFF. The CDR3 DNA is TGTGCCAGCAGTGAAATTCAAGGGACGAACACTGAAGCTTTCTTT.

Ten or more counts support this clonotype. The chain links TRBV7-9 to TRBJ2-1; weak D call: TRBD2 (5 bases). This CDR3 region has 17 residues. Germline V gene sequence: CDR1 SEHNR, CDR2 FQNEAQ (reference sequence). V gave up 6 bases and J gave up 4 bases, with 22 bases separating them. The CDR3, as DNA: TGTGCCAGCAGACCCGTCCTCGGGGATCTGGGGTACAATGAGCAGTTCTTC. Its protein is CASRPVLGDLGYNEQFF. The full variable domain, with the rest looked up from reference TRBV7-9 and TRBJ2-1, is DTGVSQNPRHKITKRGQNVTFRCDPISEHNRLYWYRQTLGQGPEFLTYFQNEAQLEKSRLLSDRFSAERPKGSFSTLEIQRTEQGDSAMYLCASRPVLGDLGYNEQFFGPGTRLTVL.